This T cell receptor beta chain was obtained from a study of T cell responses to AZD1222 COVID-19 vaccine. Libraries were prepared by immunoSEQ multiplex PCR; TCRdb keeps only in-frame clonotypes and omits some of them. The table includes tens of thousands of clones, 70% to 90% detected once. The table lists this clone with a count of one. Antigen unknown. V gave up 5 bases and J gave up 0 bases, with 7 bases separating them. The CDR3 contains 13 residues. Germline CDR1 reads SGHDT; CDR2 reads YYEEEE. Study-wide results and limits: Possibly, clonal diversity was underestimated; donors were largely white British and included more females.

V gene TRBV5-6 combines with J gene TRBJ2-3, with D hard to call. This clonotype originated in an adult in good health. The sample here was peripheral blood, taken on day 0 of AZD1222 vaccination. CDR3 bases: TGTGCCAGCAGTGAGACTAGCACAGATACGCAGTATTTT. Translating gives CASSETSTDTQYF.